Following are 31 T cell receptor beta chains from one sample sequenced in a study of blood T cells in healthy people across ages. A J-beta primer mix and a sample-barcoded 5' primer were used in a second PCR of roughly 6 to 12 cycles. Each CDR3 protein gets one entry after TCRdb re-called the 5' RACE reads with MiXCR. In the table there are more than 650,000 distinct CDR3 sequences, 22% of which are singletons. Sequencing was carried out using blood. Every receptor here comes from a man aged 65 to 79 in good health.

This clonotype has just a few counts. V usage is TRBV6-1 and J usage is TRBJ1-5; 8 bases map to TRBD1. This CDR3 spans 15 amino acids. Trimming at V came to 5 bases and at J to 6 bases, leaving 9 bases not matched to a gene. Looked up from germline, CDR1 is MNHNS and CDR2 is SASEGT. Here the CDR3 DNA reads TGTGCCAGCAGTACAGGGGGTATTGGGTTTCAGCCCCAGCATTTT. Amino acids: CASSTGGIGFQPQHF.

This clonotype occurred a few times. This may come from a read error, since a much larger clone is one base off. The V call is TRBV5-1, the J call TRBJ2-5; the match to TRBD1 covers 8 bases. Germline CDR1 and CDR2: SGHRS and YFSETQ. There are 16 residues in the CDR3. V dropped 5 bases and J dropped 3; count of bases not matched to a gene: 12. In DNA, the CDR3 is TGCGCCAGCAGATCCAAATTGGACAGGGTGGAAGAGACCCAGTACTTC. Its translation is CASRSKLDRVEETQYF.

The rearrangement links TRBV9 to TRBJ1-6, with 7 bases matching TRBD1. V shed 6 bases and J 5 bases; nucleotides not matched to a gene: 8. CDR1 is SGDLS, CDR2 YYNGEE, per germline. The CDR3 spans 15 residues. The CDR3 DNA follows: TGTGCCAGCACGCGGTTAGGGGGCGATAATTCACCCCTCCACTTT. The encoded protein is CASTRLGGDNSPLHF.

CDR3 loop: CASSFLGSSSYEQYF. Here the CDR3 DNA reads TGTGCCAGCAGTTTTCTCGGGTCGAGCTCCTACGAGCAGTACTTC. The V and J genes are TRBV28 and TRBJ2-7; D not resolved. The germline V gene has CDR1 MDHEN and CDR2 SYDVKM. The length of the CDR3 is 15 residues. The germline V and J ends were trimmed by 3 bases and 0 bases, with 12 bases remaining between them.

This clonotype has ten or more counts. The chain couples TRBV12-3 or TRBV12-4 to TRBJ1-1; D gene ambiguous. The CDR3 is 13 amino acids. V was shortened by 2 bases and J by 1 base, with 5 bases between the two germline ends. CDR3 protein: CASSLRQNTEAFF. The CDR3 nucleotides read TGTGCCAGCAGTTTAAGGCAGAACACTGAAGCTTTCTTT.

This chain connects TRBV30 to TRBJ1-2; 8 bases are a match to TRBD1. The germline CDR1 and CDR2 sequences are GTSNPN and SVGIG (reference sequence). There are 11 residues in the CDR3. The V gene end was trimmed by 3 bases and the J gene end by 6 bases; junction bases not matched to a gene: 0. CDR3 amino acids: CAWRQGDGYTF. For the CDR3, the DNA is TGTGCCTGGAGACAGGGGGATGGCTACACCTTC.

The V gene is TRBV5-1, the J gene TRBJ2-5, with 7 positions matching TRBD1. Germline trimming cut 2 bases from V and 1 base from J; bases unmatched to any gene: 11. Germline values: CDR1 SGHRS, CDR2 YFSETQ. The CDR3 totals 17 residues. CDR3 sequence reads: CASSLRPHAGGQETQYF. The CDR3 nucleotides read TGCGCCAGCAGCTTACGCCCCCATGCAGGGGGCCAAGAGACCCAGTACTTC.

The chain recombines TRBV7-2 with TRBJ2-3, with a possible D match to TRBD2 (6 bases). This CDR3 has 15 amino acids. Trimming left V 2 bases short and J 1 base short, with 10 bases between. CDR1 is SGHTA and CDR2 is FQGNSA in the germline V gene. The CDR3 spells CASSLNAGRTDTQYF. The CDR3 nucleotides are TGTGCCAGCAGCTTAAACGCGGGACGCACAGATACGCAGTATTTT.

V is TRBV28 and J is TRBJ2-3, with TRBD2 as a possible D gene (7 bases). This CDR3 comprises 15 residues. Germline lookup yields CDR1 MDHEN and CDR2 SYDVKM. V was cut by 6 bases and J by 1 base, with 14 bases left in between. The chain's CDR3 is CASSVGGLRTDTQYF. DNA for the CDR3: TGTGCCAGCAGCGTCGGGGGGCTCCGCACAGATACGCAGTATTTT.

Only a few counts were recorded for this clonotype. V usage is TRBV20-1 and J usage is TRBJ1-2, with 7 bases that match TRBD1. The CDR3 contains 11 residues. Germline V gives CDR1 DFQATT, CDR2 SNEGSKA (reference sequence). J lost 4 bases, V lost 5 bases, and 1 base had no gene match. The CDR3 bases are TGCAGTGCTCGGACAGGCTATGGCTACACCTTC. Protein product: CSARTGYGYTF.

The V call is TRBV5-6, the J call TRBJ2-5; 8 bases fit TRBD2. V was pared by 2 bases and J by 5 bases, with 11 bases of the junction left unmatched. Germline V lookup: CDR1 SGHDT, CDR2 YYEEEE. The CDR3 has 16 amino acids. CDR3 region: CASSFFLSGGGETQYF. CDR3 in DNA: TGTGCCAGCAGCTTCTTTTTGAGCGGGGGAGGGGAGACCCAGTACTTC.

This clonotype was detected only a few times. This chain uses TRBV7-2 with TRBJ2-5; 13 bases are shared with TRBD2. This CDR3 has 16 amino acids. The V gene end was trimmed by 4 bases and the J gene end by 4 bases; junction bases not matched to a gene: 6. Germline CDR1 reads SGHTA; CDR2 reads FQGNSA. As DNA, the CDR3 is TGTGCCAGCAGCTACACTAGCGGGAGGGTTTTAGAGACCCAGTACTTC. Encoded protein: CASSYTSGRVLETQYF.

The chain employs TRBV24-1 and TRBJ2-4, with D perhaps matching TRBD1 (6 bases). The V and J ends lost 4 bases and 5 bases respectively, with 11 bases between them. This CDR3 has 14 amino acids. Germline assignment: CDR1 KGHDR and CDR2 SFDVKD. CDR3 DNA sequence: TGTGCCACCAGTGAGACAGGTATTGAAAACATTCAGTACTTC. It encodes CATSETGIENIQYF.

This clonotype has a handful of counts. The J gene is TRBJ2-5, the V gene TRBV5-1; the D gene is possibly TRBD2 (5 bases). The germline V and J ends were trimmed by 4 bases and 8 bases, with 15 bases remaining between them. Germline CDR1 and CDR2: SGHRS and YFSETQ. This CDR3 spans 13 amino acids. CDR3 bases: TGCGCCAGCAGCAAAGGACTGGACGTAACCCAGTACTTC. Its translation: CASSKGLDVTQYF.

This clonotype appeared once. This chain joins TRBV9 and TRBJ2-5; maybe TRBD1 (6 bases). From germline, CDR1 is SGDLS and CDR2 YYNGEE. Between the trimmed V and J ends, which lost 2 bases and 2 bases, there was a span of 13 bases. The CDR3 totals 15 residues. CDR3 bases: TGTGCCAGCAGCGTGGGAACAGGGCGTCAAGAGACCCAGTACTTC. It yields the protein CASSVGTGRQETQYF.

V is TRBV5-5 and J is TRBJ2-2; D uncertain. The CDR3 runs 17 residues. V gave up 2 bases and J gave up 0 bases, with 14 bases separating them. The germline V gene has CDR1 SGHKS and CDR2 YYEKEE (reference sequence). CDR3 bases: TGTGCCAGCAGCTTTATGGGGTACGGAACGAACACCGGGGAGCTGTTTTTT. Its protein product is CASSFMGYGTNTGELFF.

There are a few counts of this clonotype. The chain recombines TRBV6-5 with TRBJ1-2; 7 bases match TRBD1. V dropped 6 bases and J dropped 2; count of bases not matched to a gene: 9. The germline V gene has CDR1 MNHEY and CDR2 SVGAGI. The CDR3 is made up of 15 amino acids. The CDR3: CASRRGQVLNYGYTF. DNA for the CDR3: TGTGCCAGCAGACGCGGACAGGTCCTCAACTATGGCTACACCTTC.

There are a few counts of this clonotype. The CDR3 bases are TGTGCCAGCAGCTTAGCAAAGAAGACTAGCGGGTCCGAGGGGGAGACCCAGTACTTC. Its protein product is CASSLAKKTSGSEGETQYF. This sequence joins TRBV7-4 and TRBJ2-5; 10 nucleotides line up with TRBD2. V was clipped by 0 bases and J by 5 bases; unmatched bases: 15. CDR3 length equals 19 residues. Germline CDR1 reads SGHVT; CDR2 reads SQSDAQ.

The sample holds a few counts of this clonotype. V gene TRBV9 combines with J gene TRBJ2-6; D is ambiguous. The ends were cut back, 4 bases at V and 0 bases at J, with 8 bases in the middle. The CDR3 has 15 amino acids. The germline V gene encodes CDR1 SGDLS and CDR2 YYNGEE. CDR3 in amino acids: CASSKFTSGANVLTF. CDR3 sequence (DNA): TGTGCCAGCAGCAAATTTACCTCTGGGGCCAACGTCCTGACTTTC.

The gene calls are TRBV19 and TRBJ1-4; D may be TRBD1 (5 bases). CDR3 size: 12 residues. Germline V gene data show CDR1 as LNHDA and CDR2 as SQIVND (reference sequence). Trimming stripped 3 bases from V and 7 bases from J, with 6 bases between. The CDR3 loop reads CASSIGAEKLFF. For the CDR3, the DNA is TGTGCCAGTAGTATTGGGGCTGAAAAACTGTTTTTT.

This clonotype was recorded at least ten times. V usage is TRBV4-3 and J usage is TRBJ1-1; D may be TRBD1 (5 bases). The ends were cut back, 4 bases at V and 0 bases at J, with 12 bases in the middle. CDR1 and CDR2 from the germline V gene are LGHNA and YSLEER. There are 15 residues in the CDR3. The CDR3 DNA follows: TGCGCCAGCAGCCTCGGGACGGCGATGAACACTGAAGCTTTCTTT. Protein product: CASSLGTAMNTEAFF.

The V gene is TRBV7-2, the J gene TRBJ1-2; D uncertain. Trimming removed 7 bases from V and 6 bases from J, with 21 bases in between. CDR3 length: 15 residues. The germline V gene has CDR1 SGHTA and CDR2 FQGNSA. As DNA, the CDR3 is TGTGCCAGCACCCAAAGCCCGGTCCTAAACCATGGCTACACCTTC. Amino acids: CASTQSPVLNHGYTF.

There are a few counts of this clonotype. J is TRBJ1-5 and V is TRBV7-2; D gene unclear. Looked up from germline, CDR1 is SGHTA and CDR2 is FQGNSA. Deletions cut 3 bases from V and 4 bases from J, with 7 bases between. The CDR3 is 13 residues long. CDR3 amino acids: CASSFALNQPQHF. As DNA, the CDR3 is TGTGCCAGCAGCTTCGCTCTAAATCAGCCCCAGCATTTT.

V is TRBV4-3 and J is TRBJ1-4; D call uncertain. This CDR3 contains 16 residues. The germline CDR1 and CDR2 sequences are LGHNA and YSLEER. V lost 5 bases to trimming and J lost 0 bases, with 13 bases between them. CDR3 region: CASSLTSSSTNEKLFF. In DNA form, the CDR3 reads TGCGCCAGCAGCTTGACCTCGAGCTCAACTAATGAAAAACTGTTTTTT.

This clonotype showed up just a few times. This chain joins TRBV19 and TRBJ1-2, with 9 bases that match TRBD1. With V trimmed by 9 bases and J by 3 bases, 5 bases remained unmatched. Per germline, CDR1 LNHDA and CDR2 SQIVND (reference sequence). The CDR3 is 13 amino acids. The CDR3 DNA is TGTGCCAGCGCATGGGACAGGGACTATGGCTACACCTTC. This gives the protein CASAWDRDYGYTF.

There are a few counts of this clonotype. J is TRBJ1-6 and V is TRBV5-1, with a tentative D call TRBD1 (5 bases). The CDR3 covers 13 residues. The germline V and J ends were trimmed by 0 bases and 10 bases, with 8 bases remaining between them. Germline CDR1 reads SGHRS; CDR2 reads YFSETQ. In DNA form, the CDR3 reads TGCGCCAGCAGCTTGGGAGACAGATCACCCCTCCACTTT. Its translation is CASSLGDRSPLHF.

This clonotype was found a few times. The genes are TRBV11-2 and TRBJ1-1, with unresolved D. Between the trimmed V and J ends, which lost 6 bases and 1 base, there was a span of 12 bases. The CDR3 has 14 amino acids. CDR1 is SGHAT and CDR2 is FQNNGV in the germline V gene. CDR3 DNA: TGTGCCAGCAGATTCGGGCCCCAGAACACTGAAGCTTTCTTT. Translating it yields CASRFGPQNTEAFF.

The chain joins TRBV5-1 to TRBJ2-3; 9 bases align to TRBD2. Per germline, CDR1 SGHRS and CDR2 YFSETQ. This CDR3 comprises 16 residues. The V gene end was trimmed by 0 bases and the J gene end by 5 bases; junction bases not matched to a gene: 7. The CDR3 DNA reads as TGCGCCAGCAGCTTGGAGTCTAGCGGGACGAGAGATACGCAGTATTTT. As protein: CASSLESSGTRDTQYF.

The CDR3 region has the DNA TGTGCCAGCAGTTACCGGAGCCGAAGCATGAACACTGAAGCTTTCTTT. It codes for CASSYRSRSMNTEAFF. The chain couples TRBV6-5 to TRBJ1-1; D gene uncertain. V was shortened by 2 bases and J by 0 bases, with 13 bases between the two germline ends. This CDR3 spans 16 amino acids. From germline, CDR1 is MNHEY and CDR2 SVGAGI.

This clonotype has ten or more counts. The chain combines TRBV4-1 with TRBJ2-7; tentatively, D is TRBD2 (5 bases). Trimming stripped 0 bases from V and 4 bases from J, with 13 bases between. The CDR3 extends over 15 amino acids. CDR1 MGHRA and CDR2 YSYEKL come from the germline V gene. The CDR3 loop reads CASSQDLRVGYEQYF. For the CDR3, the DNA is TGCGCCAGCAGCCAAGATTTGCGGGTGGGGTACGAGCAGTACTTC.

The rearrangement links TRBV7-2 to TRBJ2-5, with 11 positions matching TRBD2. Germline V gene sequence: CDR1 SGHTA, CDR2 FQGNSA. V lost 1 base to trimming and J lost 1 base; unmatched junction nucleotides: 5. This CDR3 comprises 17 residues. Here the CDR3 reads CASSLGSGTSGQETQYF. The DNA of the CDR3 is TGTGCCAGCAGCTTAGGCTCCGGGACTAGCGGCCAAGAGACCCAGTACTTC.